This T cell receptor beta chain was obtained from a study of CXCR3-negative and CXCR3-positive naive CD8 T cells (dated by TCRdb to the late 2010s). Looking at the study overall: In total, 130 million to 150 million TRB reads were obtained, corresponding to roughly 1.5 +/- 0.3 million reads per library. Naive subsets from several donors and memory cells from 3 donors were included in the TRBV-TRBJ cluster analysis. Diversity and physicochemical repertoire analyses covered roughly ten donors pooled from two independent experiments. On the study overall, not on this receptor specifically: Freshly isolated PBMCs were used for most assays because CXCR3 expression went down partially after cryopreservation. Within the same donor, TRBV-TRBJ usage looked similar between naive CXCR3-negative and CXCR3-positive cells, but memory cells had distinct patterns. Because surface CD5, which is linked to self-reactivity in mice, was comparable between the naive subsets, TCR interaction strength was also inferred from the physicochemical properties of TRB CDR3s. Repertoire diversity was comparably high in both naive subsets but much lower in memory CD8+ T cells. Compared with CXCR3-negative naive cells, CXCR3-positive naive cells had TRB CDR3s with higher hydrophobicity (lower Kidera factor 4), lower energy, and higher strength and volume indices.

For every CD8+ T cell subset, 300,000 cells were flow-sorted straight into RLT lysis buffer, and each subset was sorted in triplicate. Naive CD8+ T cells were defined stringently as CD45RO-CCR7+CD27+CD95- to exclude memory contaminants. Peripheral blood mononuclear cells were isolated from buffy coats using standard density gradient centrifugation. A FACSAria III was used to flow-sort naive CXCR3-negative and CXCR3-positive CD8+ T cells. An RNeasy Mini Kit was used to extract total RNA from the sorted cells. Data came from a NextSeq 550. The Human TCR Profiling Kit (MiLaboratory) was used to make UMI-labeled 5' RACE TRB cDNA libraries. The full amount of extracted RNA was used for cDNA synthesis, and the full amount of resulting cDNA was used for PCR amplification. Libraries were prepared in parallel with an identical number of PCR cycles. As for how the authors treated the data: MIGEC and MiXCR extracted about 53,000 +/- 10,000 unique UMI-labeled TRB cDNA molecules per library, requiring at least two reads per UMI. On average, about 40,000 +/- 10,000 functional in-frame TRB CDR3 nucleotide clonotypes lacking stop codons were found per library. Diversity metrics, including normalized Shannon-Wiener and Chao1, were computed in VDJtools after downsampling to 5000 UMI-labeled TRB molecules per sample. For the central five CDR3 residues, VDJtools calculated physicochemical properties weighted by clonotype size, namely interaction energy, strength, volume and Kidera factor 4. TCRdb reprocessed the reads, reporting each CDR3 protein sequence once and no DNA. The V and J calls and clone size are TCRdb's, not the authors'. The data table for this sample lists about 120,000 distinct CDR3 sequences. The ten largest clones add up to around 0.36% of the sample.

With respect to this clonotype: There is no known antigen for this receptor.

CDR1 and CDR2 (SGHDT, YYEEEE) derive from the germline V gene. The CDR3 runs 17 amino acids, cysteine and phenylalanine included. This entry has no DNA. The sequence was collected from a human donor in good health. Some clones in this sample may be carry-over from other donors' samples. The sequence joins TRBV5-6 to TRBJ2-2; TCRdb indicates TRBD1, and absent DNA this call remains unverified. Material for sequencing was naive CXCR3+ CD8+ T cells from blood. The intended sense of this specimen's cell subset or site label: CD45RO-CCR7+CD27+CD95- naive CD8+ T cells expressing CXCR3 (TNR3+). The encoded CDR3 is CASSWGVWGEDTGELFF.